The source of this TCR beta chain is a study of response to subunit inactivated influenza vaccine (dated 2018 in TCRdb). At the level of the whole study: Deep quantitative T cell receptor repertoire profiling was used in the study to track responses to a trivalent subunit inactivated influenza vaccine. Overall study results and their limits: According to the authors, only a limited number of new T cells may be recruited by each seasonal influenza vaccination.

The library was made by RT-PCR. The sequencer was an Illumina HiSeq 2500. TCRdb applied fastp at Q25 and MiXCR to the public reads, then kept only in-frame beta chains. Rows are unified per CDR3 protein, each entry keeping the most common DNA and genes. The table for this sample lists over 750,000 distinct CDR3 sequences; 21% of them were counted only once. Roughly 10% of the sample rests with the top ten. This clonotype showed up just a few times. No cognate antigen has been identified for it. No much larger clonotype is one base removed from it; base qualities were not supplied. Its CDR3 holds 14 amino acids, cysteine through phenylalanine. The DNA shown is the 42-base CDR3, in frame from base 1. After removal of 6 bases from V and 2 bases from J, the junction retains 2 bases not matched to a gene.

The sample in question was PBMCs from blood, obtained about 5 days after vaccination. The sequence is built from TRBV12-3 or TRBV12-4 and TRBJ1-5; TRBD1 matches 9 bases in the middle. The sequence was collected from a man aged 50 to 59 who received an inactivated influenza vaccine. Donor details come from another sample of the same person, matched by shared clones. Read as DNA, the sequence is TGTGCCAGCAGGAGGGACAGGGGCAATCAGCCCCAGCATTTT. Its coded protein is CASRRDRGNQPQHF.